The present T cell receptor (beta chain) was sequenced within a study of T cell responses to AZD1222 COVID-19 vaccine. This clone was seen a single time. Its antigen is as yet unknown. The CDR3 totals 15 residues. Looked up from germline, CDR1 is LGHNA and CDR2 is YNFKEQ. V was pared by 0 bases and J by 1 base, with 8 bases between. Study-wide findings and caveats: Repertoires were obtained solely post-peak T cell response. Epitopes outside B.1.351 and B.1.1.7 mutated regions reportedly drew nearly half of spike TCRs.

Libraries were prepared by immunoSEQ multiplex PCR; TCRdb keeps only in-frame clonotypes and omits some of them. The sample carries about 110,000 clones, approximately 89% recorded once. The specimen was peripheral blood, collected on day 0 of MenACWY control vaccination. The receptor was isolated from an adult in good health. This chain links TRBV4-2 with TRBJ2-3, with D hard to call. CDR3 loop: CASSQDHHRTDTQYF. The CDR3 bases are TGTGCCAGCAGCCAAGATCACCATCGCACAGATACGCAGTATTTT.